The source of this T cell receptor (beta chain) is a study of breast tumors, draining lymph nodes, adjacent tissues. TCRdb itself ran the multiplex PCR reads through MiXCR, one entry per CDR3 protein. The repertoire holds roughly 100,000 distinct CDR3 sequences, with more than 30% as singletons. Broader study findings: Tumor TCR diversity was below lymph nodes but above nontumor tissue. Data only fit, rather than demonstrated, lymph node origin of most tumor T cells.

Germline CDR1 reads SQVTM; CDR2 reads ANQGSEA. Trimming removed 4 bases at V and 10 bases at J, with 13 bases between. The CDR3 spans 11 residues. Regarding this clonotype: The antigen remains undetermined.

The lymph nodes were axillary draining lymph nodes from breast cancer patients. The sequence came from a female donor with breast cancer. Some clones in this sample may be carry-over from other donors' samples. V is TRBV29-1 and J is TRBJ2-5; TRBD1 is a possible D gene (5 bases). Sequenced: axillary lymph node tissue. The CDR3, as DNA: TGCAGCGTTGGACAGCAGGGCGTCCAGTACTTC. Its protein product is CSVGQQGVQYF.